The TCR beta chain under discussion was sequenced for a study of blood T cells in healthy people across ages. Through a sample-barcoded 5' primer and a J-beta primer mix, a second PCR was run for roughly 6 to 12 cycles. Template switching added a 12-random-nucleotide identifier to every cDNA molecule. TCRdb redid the calling of the 5' RACE reads with MiXCR, one entry per CDR3 protein. The sample records about 1.5 million distinct CDR3 sequences, roughly 43% being singletons. The donors, healthy Caucasians from Russia, were aged 6 to 90. In this sample, this clonotype turned up a few times. Its cognate antigen is unknown. Germline CDR1 and CDR2: MNHEY and SVGAGI. Deletions cut 0 bases from V and 3 bases from J, with 15 bases between. This CDR3 is 16 amino acids long. Broader study findings: A roughly linear age-dependent decrease characterized TCR beta diversity per million T cells.

The material sequenced was blood. This sequence originates from a woman under 30 in good health. The chain joins TRBV6-5 to TRBJ2-7; a weak D match, TRBD2 (5 bases). The CDR3 bases are TGTGCCAGCAGTTACTCGGGCTCCCGGGGATACTACGAGCAGTACTTC. Protein: CASSYSGSRGYYEQYF.